The next 29 T cell receptor beta chains were all read from a single sample in a study of blood T cell repertoires in COVID-19. Profiling relied on immunoSEQ multiplex PCR, and the TCRdb table lists in-frame clones only, not all of them. The sample shows 70,000 or so clones, 90% of them seen only once. The sample was peripheral blood. These receptors all come from a woman of 80 years or more with active COVID-19.

This sequence joins TRBV25-1 and TRBJ2-3; 14 positions match TRBD2. Germline CDR1 is MGHDK and CDR2 is SYGVNS. The V and J ends lost 3 bases and 6 bases, in that order; junction bases with no gene match: 5. CDR3 size: 16 residues. This chain's CDR3 is CASSDRLAGGGDTQYF. In DNA, the CDR3 is TGTGCCAGCAGTGACCGACTAGCGGGAGGGGGGGATACGCAGTATTTT.

The V gene is TRBV11-3, the J gene TRBJ2-1, with D tentatively TRBD2 (6 bases). Looked up from germline, CDR1 is SGHNT and CDR2 is YENEEA. This CDR3 has 16 amino acids. V was pared by 0 bases and J by 7 bases, with 16 bases between. The DNA for the CDR3 is TGTGCCAGCAGCTTAGAAGGTGGGAGGAACGGGAATGAGCAGTTCTTC. This translates into CASSLEGGRNGNEQFF.

CDR3 sequence (DNA): TGTGCCAGCAGCCGGGACAGGGTTACCTACGAGCAGTACTTC. Translating gives CASSRDRVTYEQYF. The gene calls are TRBV5-6 and TRBJ2-7; 9 bases are a match to TRBD1. Germline loops: CDR1 SGHDT, CDR2 YYEEEE. The length of the CDR3 is 14 residues. V lost 4 bases to trimming and J lost 2 bases; unmatched junction nucleotides: 4.

This clone has only a few counts. CDR3 sequence reads: CASSPSPTSGANEQFF. CDR3 DNA sequence: TGTGCCAGCTCACCATCCCCCACTAGCGGGGCAAATGAGCAGTTCTTC. The chain combines TRBV18 with TRBJ2-1, with 10 bases identical to TRBD2. Losses at the gene ends were 2 bases for V and 7 bases for J; bases not matched to a gene: 8. The CDR3 runs to 16 residues. Germline assignment: CDR1 KGHSH and CDR2 LQKENI. The full variable domain, its missing parts supplied by reference TRBV18 and TRBJ2-1, is NAGVMQNPRHLVRRRGQEARLRCSPMKGHSHVYWYRQLPEEGLKFMVYLQKENIIDESGMPKERFSAEFPKEGPSILRIQQVVRGDSAAYFCASSPSPTSGANEQFFGPGTRLTVL.

The V and J genes are TRBV13 and TRBJ2-7; TRBD2 matches at 12 bases. Germline V gene sequence: CDR1 PRHDT, CDR2 FYEKMQ (reference sequence). The CDR3 contains 15 residues. The J segment lost 7 bases and the V segment lost 5 bases, leaving 9 bases of the junction unmatched. As DNA, the CDR3 is TGTGCCAGCAGCGCCAGACTAGCGGGAGTAGAAGAGCAGTACTTC. It yields the protein CASSARLAGVEEQYF.

This clone turned up a few times. The chain is built from TRBV2 and TRBJ2-2; 8 bases line up with TRBD2. The germline V gene encodes CDR1 SNHLY and CDR2 FYNNEI. There are 14 residues in the CDR3. J gave up 6 bases and V 7 bases, and 7 bases lay outside the gene matches. In DNA form, the CDR3 reads TGTGCCAGCAAGCGGGAGAAAGCGCCCGGGGAGCTGTTTTTT. Translation: CASKREKAPGELFF. Drawing the rest from reference TRBV2 and TRBJ2-2, the complete variable domain is EPEVTQTPSHQVTQMGQEVILRCVPISNHLYFYWYRQILGQKVEFLVSFYNNEISEKSEIFDDQFSVERPDGSNFTLKIRSTKLEDSAMYFCASKREKAPGELFFGEGSRLTVL.

The V call is TRBV5-1, the J call TRBJ1-2, with D perhaps TRBD1 (5 bases). V lost 3 bases and J 7 bases, leaving 19 bases between the germline ends. Germline loops: CDR1 SGHRS, CDR2 YFSETQ. This CDR3 spans 15 amino acids. The CDR3 bases are TGCGCCAGCAGCTCGCAAGCAGGGCTCCCTTCTGGCTACACCTTC. It encodes CASSSQAGLPSGYTF. The whole variable domain, filled in from reference TRBV5-1 and TRBJ1-2, reads KAGVTQTPRYLIKTRGQQVTLSCSPISGHRSVSWYQQTPGQGLQFLFEYFSETQRNKGNFPGRFSGRQFSNSRSEMNVSTLELGDSALYLCASSSQAGLPSGYTFGSGTRLTVV.

The chain combines TRBV4-2 with TRBJ1-2; tentative D call: TRBD1 (6 bases). CDR3 length: 15 amino acids. Germline CDR1 is LGHNA and CDR2 is YNFKEQ. Trimming left V 0 bases short and J 7 bases short, with 15 bases between. As DNA, the CDR3 is TGTGCCAGCAGCCAAGATCGGTCAGGGGAGTCTGGCTACACCTTC. It is translated as CASSQDRSGESGYTF.

CDR3 DNA: TGTGCCAGCAGTTACTCCAGCGGGCCTTACAATGAGCAGTTCTTC. It specifies CASSYSSGPYNEQFF. The V call is TRBV6-5, the J call TRBJ2-1, with D perhaps TRBD2 (6 bases). This CDR3 has 15 amino acids. V lost 0 bases to trimming and J lost 4 bases, with 10 bases between them. From germline, CDR1 is MNHEY and CDR2 SVGAGI.

This clone occurred once. The chain's CDR3 is CASSRQGAREQYF. The DNA of the CDR3 is TGTGCCAGCAGCCGACAGGGGGCTCGCGAGCAGTACTTC. This chain joins TRBV2 and TRBJ2-7, with 10 bases matching TRBD1. Germline loops: CDR1 SNHLY, CDR2 FYNNEI. Trimming at V came to 6 bases and at J to 6 bases, leaving 5 bases not matched to a gene. The CDR3 sequence is 13 residues long.

The chain has TRBV5-6 and TRBJ1-6, with 8 bases matching TRBD1. This CDR3 comprises 14 residues. Germline loops: CDR1 SGHDT, CDR2 YYEEEE. After removal of 4 bases from V and 9 bases from J, the junction contained 6 bases not matched to a gene. The CDR3: CASSLGQGRSPLHF. The CDR3 DNA is TGTGCCAGCAGCCTCGGACAGGGCCGTTCACCCCTCCACTTT.

This clone was counted once. The chain couples TRBV27 to TRBJ1-5; D is ambiguous. Looked up from germline, CDR1 is MNHEY and CDR2 is SMNVEV (reference sequence). This CDR3 has 14 residues. Trimming pared 5 bases from V and 4 bases from J, leaving 12 bases between. The CDR3 region is CASSRARKNQPQHF. The CDR3 DNA reads as TGTGCCAGCAGTCGAGCCAGGAAAAATCAGCCCCAGCATTTT.

The rearrangement joins TRBV3-1 (or the pseudogene TRBV3-2) to TRBJ2-2; D call uncertain. CDR3 size: 14 residues. Trimming removed 1 base at V and 6 bases at J, with 9 bases between. From germline, CDR1 is LGHDT and CDR2 YNNKEL (reference sequence). The CDR3 sequence is CASSQARLPGELFF. CDR3 nucleotides: TGTGCCAGCAGCCAAGCCCGGTTGCCCGGGGAGCTGTTTTTT.

This clone was picked up one time. The chain's CDR3 is CASSRGTGTVGEKLFF. The CDR3 DNA sequence: TGTGCCAGCTCACGCGGCACAGGGACCGTCGGAGAAAAACTGTTTTTT. This chain uses TRBV18 with TRBJ1-4, with D possibly being TRBD1 (6 bases). The CDR3 contains 16 residues. Germline CDR1 is KGHSH and CDR2 is LQKENI. Deletions cut 4 bases from V and 8 bases from J, with 20 bases between.

The rearrangement uses TRBV12-5 and TRBJ2-1, with 7 bases fitting TRBD2. With V trimmed by 6 bases and J by 9 bases, 5 bases remained unmatched. This CDR3 spans 12 amino acids. The V gene's germline CDR1 is LGHNT and CDR2 FRNRAP. In nucleotides, the CDR3 is TGTGCTAGTGGCCGGGAGGTTGGTGAGCAGTTCTTC. Protein sequence: CASGREVGEQFF.

The chain uses TRBV7-7 and TRBJ2-1; 10 positions agree with TRBD1. The CDR3 spans 16 residues. CDR1 and CDR2 from the germline V gene are SSHAT and FNYEAQ (reference sequence). Losses at the gene ends were 1 base for V and 8 bases for J; bases not matched to a gene: 8. The CDR3 nucleotides are TGTGCCAGCAGCTTAGTTCCGGGACAGGGGCCCCATGAGCAGTTCTTC. Translated: CASSLVPGQGPHEQFF.

This sequence joins TRBV19 and TRBJ2-7; D unresolved. The V end lost 9 bases, the J end lost 7 bases, and 22 bases lay between the germline ends. Germline V gives CDR1 LNHDA, CDR2 SQIVND (reference sequence). This CDR3 region has 14 residues. Here the CDR3 reads CARLFVQTVYEQYF. CDR3 coding DNA: TGTGCCAGACTTTTTGTCCAAACCGTGTATGAGCAGTACTTC.

This chain connects TRBV5-1 to TRBJ2-3; 13 nucleotides match TRBD2. J gave up 1 base and V 4 bases, and 6 bases lay outside the gene matches. CDR1 SGHRS and CDR2 YFSETQ come from the germline V gene. This CDR3 is built from 17 residues. Written as DNA, the CDR3 is TGCGCCAGCAGCCTACGGACTAGCGGGAGTGGCACAGATACGCAGTATTTT. Encoded protein: CASSLRTSGSGTDTQYF. The whole variable domain, filled in from reference TRBV5-1 and TRBJ2-3, reads KAGVTQTPRYLIKTRGQQVTLSCSPISGHRSVSWYQQTPGQGLQFLFEYFSETQRNKGNFPGRFSGRQFSNSRSEMNVSTLELGDSALYLCASSLRTSGSGTDTQYFGPGTRLTVL.

The rearrangement joins TRBV2 to TRBJ2-3; D is uncertain. Between the trimmed V and J ends, which lost 6 bases and 0 bases, there was a span of 13 bases. The CDR3 sequence is 15 residues long. CDR1 is SNHLY and CDR2 is FYNNEI in the germline V gene. The CDR3 bases are TGTGCCAGCAGCGGCCTTGCGGAGAGCACAGATACGCAGTATTTT. Translating gives CASSGLAESTDTQYF.

The chain has TRBV6-5 and TRBJ1-5; the D is unclear. V lost 2 bases and J 0 bases, leaving 5 bases between the germline ends. CDR1 MNHEY and CDR2 SVGAGI come from the germline V gene. The CDR3 loop spans 14 amino acids. CDR3 bases: TGTGCCAGCAGTTACGGCGGTAGCAATCAGCCCCAGCATTTT. Protein product: CASSYGGSNQPQHF.

In its sample, this clone was seen a few times. V is TRBV5-4 and J is TRBJ1-2; the match to TRBD1 covers 10 bases. Trimming removed 4 bases from V and 8 bases from J; junction bases left unmatched: 5. The germline CDR1 and CDR2 sequences are SGHNT and YYREEE (reference sequence). The CDR3 sequence is 13 residues long. Here the CDR3 reads CASSPGQGIGYTF. CDR3 in DNA: TGTGCCAGCAGCCCGGGACAGGGGATCGGCTACACCTTC.

The chain recombines TRBV11-2 with TRBJ2-3; 8 positions agree with TRBD2. Looked up from germline, CDR1 is SGHAT and CDR2 is FQNNGV. Trimming removed 5 bases from V and 3 bases from J; junction bases left unmatched: 10. The CDR3 consists of 16 residues. The CDR3 loop is CASSPWTSQGTDTQYF. The CDR3 DNA reads as TGTGCCAGCAGCCCTTGGACTAGCCAGGGAACAGATACGCAGTATTTT. Full variable domain (missing parts from reference TRBV11-2 and TRBJ2-3): EAGVAQSPRYKIIEKRQSVAFWCNPISGHATLYWYQQILGQGPKLLIQFQNNGVVDDSQLPKDRFSAERLKGVDSTLKIQPAKLEDSAVYLCASSPWTSQGTDTQYFGPGTRLTVL.

In this sample, this clone turned up a few times. The genes are TRBV7-2 and TRBJ1-2; no clear D. This CDR3 contains 15 residues. CDR1 is SGHTA, CDR2 FQGNSA, per germline. Trimming took off 5 bases at V and 0 bases at J, with 13 bases between the two ends. CDR3 sequence reads: CASSARDRANYGYTF. Here the CDR3 DNA reads TGTGCCAGCAGCGCTAGAGACCGAGCTAACTATGGCTACACCTTC.

The V call is TRBV4-3, the J call TRBJ2-7; D may be TRBD1 (6 bases). In germline, CDR1 is LGHNA, CDR2 YSLEER. V lost 1 base and J lost 0, with 13 bases in between. The CDR3 has 16 residues. The CDR3 here is CASSQATGFSSYEQYF. The CDR3 DNA reads TGCGCCAGCAGCCAAGCTACAGGGTTCAGCTCCTACGAGCAGTACTTC.

The chain uses TRBV6-5 and TRBJ2-7, with a possible D match to TRBD2 (5 bases). The V gene lost 5 bases and the J gene lost 3 bases, with 17 bases spanning the gap. Germline CDR1 reads MNHEY; CDR2 reads SVGAGI. The CDR3 has 15 amino acids. The CDR3 here is CASSLPGKAVYEQYF. CDR3 DNA: TGTGCCAGCAGTCTACCGGGCAAAGCGGTCTACGAGCAGTACTTC.

V usage is TRBV5-1 and J usage is TRBJ1-2; D is undetermined. V lost 4 bases to trimming and J lost 4 bases, with 14 bases between them. The CDR3 extends over 14 amino acids. Germline CDR1 SGHRS, CDR2 YFSETQ. CDR3 nucleotide sequence: TGCGCCAGCAGCCAAGACCCTCTAGGCTATGGCTACACCTTC. Its protein product is CASSQDPLGYGYTF.

J is TRBJ2-3 and V is TRBV6-1, with 7 bases aligning to TRBD1. J lost 5 bases, V lost 3 bases, and 2 bases had no gene match. The CDR3 has 13 residues. The V gene's germline CDR1 is MNHNS and CDR2 SASEGT. The CDR3 DNA sequence: TGTGCCAGCAGTGAGAGGGGGCGAGATACGCAGTATTTT. Translated: CASSERGRDTQYF.

The chain links TRBV6-5 to TRBJ1-2; tentative D call: TRBD1 (5 bases). The CDR3 covers 12 residues. CDR1 is MNHEY and CDR2 is SVGAGI in the germline V gene. Trimming cost V 10 bases and J 7 bases, with 16 bases left between them. Here the CDR3 reads CANSRGGSGYTF. CDR3 in DNA: TGTGCCAATTCGCGGGGGGGATCTGGCTACACCTTC.

The J gene is TRBJ1-5, the V gene TRBV18, with a weak D call TRBD1 (6 bases). This CDR3 has 16 amino acids. The V gene lost 4 bases and the J gene lost 0 bases, with 13 bases spanning the gap. Per germline, CDR1 KGHSH and CDR2 LQKENI. Written as DNA, the CDR3 is TGTGCCAGCTCACTTGGGACATTTGGTAGCAATCAGCCCCAGCATTTT. Translating it yields CASSLGTFGSNQPQHF.